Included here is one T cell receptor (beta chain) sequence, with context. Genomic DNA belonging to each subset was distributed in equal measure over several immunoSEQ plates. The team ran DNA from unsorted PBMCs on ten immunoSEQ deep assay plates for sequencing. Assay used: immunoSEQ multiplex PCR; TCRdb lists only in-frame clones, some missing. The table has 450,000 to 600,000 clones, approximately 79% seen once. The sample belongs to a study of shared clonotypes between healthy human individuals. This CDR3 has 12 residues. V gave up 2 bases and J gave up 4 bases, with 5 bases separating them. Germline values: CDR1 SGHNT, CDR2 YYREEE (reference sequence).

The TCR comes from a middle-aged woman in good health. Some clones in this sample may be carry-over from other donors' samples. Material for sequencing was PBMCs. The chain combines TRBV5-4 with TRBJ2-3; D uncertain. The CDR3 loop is CASSFQADTQYF. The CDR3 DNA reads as TGTGCCAGCAGCTTCCAGGCAGATACGCAGTATTTT.